The 26 T cell receptor beta chains given below trace back to one sample, sequenced in a study of post-analysis software for immune sequencing data. Study-level findings and limits: Among a few TRBV segments more frequent in patients than controls were TRBV5-6, TRBV5-1 and TRBV20-1.

These receptors are not linked to any known antigen. Carried by the TCR beta cDNA libraries were unique molecular identifiers. TCRdb recomputed calls from the PCR reads with MiXCR, one row per CDR3 protein. The table shows 750,000 to 950,000 distinct CDR3 sequences, with approximately 53% occurring only once. Sequencing was performed on blood. These receptors were obtained from a girl under 18 with multiple sclerosis.

CDR3 protein: CSARAPPAGAHEQYF. CDR3 nucleotide sequence: TGCAGTGCTAGAGCCCCCCCAGCGGGAGCCCACGAGCAGTACTTC. The genes are TRBV20-1 and TRBJ2-5; 8 bases are a match to TRBD2. Gene TRBJ2-7 matches the end of the DNA better, so the J call may be wrong. Germline CDR1 is DFQATT and CDR2 is SNEGSKA (reference sequence). The CDR3 runs to 15 residues.

The chain has TRBV7-2 and TRBJ2-3; 7 bases fit TRBD1. There are 17 residues in the CDR3. Germline V CDR1 and CDR2: SGHTA, FQGNSA. With 1 base clipped from V and 1 base from J, the junction kept 8 bases outside the gene matches. CDR3 bases: TGTGCCAGCAGCTTAGTACCAAGGGGGCTGGGCACAGATACGCAGTATTTT. Amino acid sequence: CASSLVPRGLGTDTQYF.

The CDR3 spells CASSSWTSGSNYEQYF. In DNA, the CDR3 is TGTGCCAGCAGTTCCTGGACTAGCGGGAGCAACTACGAGCAGTACTTC. The chain joins TRBV27 to TRBJ2-7, with 13 bases identical to TRBD2. The CDR3 loop spans 16 amino acids. V lost 4 bases to trimming and J lost 3 bases; unmatched junction nucleotides: 6. Germline CDR1 is MNHEY and CDR2 is SMNVEV (reference sequence).

V is TRBV14 and J is TRBJ2-3; a weak D match, TRBD1 (5 bases). The CDR3 length is 13 residues. Trimming shortened V by 9 bases and J by 0 bases, and 10 bases separated the two germline ends. The V gene's germline CDR1 is SGHDN and CDR2 FVKESK. In DNA form, the CDR3 reads TGTGCCAGTCAGGGTGCCAGCACAGATACGCAGTATTTT. Translating gives CASQGASTDTQYF.

This clonotype has only a few counts. The chain links TRBV20-1 to TRBJ2-4; D call uncertain. The J call is doubtful: the DNA matches TRBJ2-7 better. This CDR3 has 13 amino acids. The germline gives CDR1 DFQATT, CDR2 SNEGSKA (reference sequence). CDR3 in amino acids: CSASNLPPYEQYF. In nucleotides, the CDR3 is TGCAGTGCTAGTAATCTTCCTCCCTACGAGCAGTACTTC.

This clonotype was counted many times. This chain uses TRBV4-2 with TRBJ2-3, with D perhaps matching TRBD2 (7 bases). The ends were cut back, 4 bases at V and 5 bases at J, with 25 bases in the middle. The CDR3 spans 18 residues. Germline CDR1 and CDR2: LGHNA and YNFKEQ. The CDR3 loop is CASSPSPAGANKGDTQYF. CDR3 DNA: TGTGCCAGCAGCCCAAGCCCGGCGGGGGCGAATAAGGGAGATACGCAGTATTTT.

This clonotype was counted only a few times. V is TRBV5-1 and J is TRBJ2-7; D remains ambiguous. Between the trimmed V and J ends, which lost 4 bases and 5 bases, there was a span of 16 bases. The CDR3 extends over 14 amino acids. In germline, CDR1 is SGHRS, CDR2 YFSETQ. This chain's CDR3 is CASSPTPVMDEQYF. The CDR3 DNA reads TGCGCCAGCAGCCCAACTCCCGTCATGGACGAGCAGTACTTC.

This clonotype was seen more than once but under ten times. The DNA of the CDR3 is TGTGCCAGCAGTGTAGACTCATTATTAGCCTACGAGCAGTACTTC. It is translated as CASSVDSLLAYEQYF. This chain joins TRBV12-3 or TRBV12-4 and TRBJ2-7; the D is unclear. The CDR3 contains 15 residues. V was cut by 5 bases and J by 2 bases, with 16 bases left in between.

The chain recombines TRBV15 with TRBJ2-2; D gene uncertain. CDR3 length: 16 amino acids. V gave up 0 bases and J gave up 1 base, with 9 bases separating them. Germline CDR1 and CDR2: LNHNV and YYDKDF (reference sequence). The chain's CDR3 is CATSRDPGVNTGELFF. DNA of the CDR3: TGTGCCACCAGCAGAGATCCCGGAGTGAACACCGGGGAGCTGTTTTTT.

The V and J genes are TRBV15 and TRBJ2-7; D call uncertain. This CDR3 spans 15 amino acids. The germline V and J ends were trimmed by 0 bases and 3 bases, with 12 bases remaining between them. Germline lookup yields CDR1 LNHNV and CDR2 YYDKDF (reference sequence). This CDR3 is CATSRDGASFYEQYF. DNA of the CDR3: TGTGCCACCAGCAGAGATGGAGCCTCCTTCTACGAGCAGTACTTC. The whole variable domain, remainder taken from reference TRBV15 and TRBJ2-7, is DAMVIQNPRYQVTQFGKPVTLSCSQTLNHNVMYWYQQKSSQAPKLLFHYYDKDFNNEADTPDNFQSRRPNTSFCFLDIRSPGLGDTAMYLCATSRDGASFYEQYFGPGTRLTVT.

This clonotype was observed a few times. This rearrangement joins TRBV29-1 to TRBJ2-7; 14 bases map to TRBD2. The CDR3 runs to 15 residues. After removal of 7 bases from V and 0 bases from J, the junction contained 5 bases not matched to a gene. Germline CDR1 is SQVTM and CDR2 is ANQGSEA. The DNA for the CDR3 is TGCAGCGCCCACGGGACTAGCGGGAGCTCCTACGAGCAGTACTTC. This encodes CSAHGTSGSSYEQYF.

This clonotype has only a few counts. CDR3 coding DNA: TGTGCCAGCAGCCGGATGGGACAGGGGACTGGCTACACCTTC. Translating it yields CASSRMGQGTGYTF. The chain joins TRBV5-6 to TRBJ1-2; 10 bases are shared with TRBD1. The CDR3 spans 14 residues. Unmatched junction bases numbered 7, after V lost 4 bases and J lost 7 bases. Germline CDR1 is SGHDT and CDR2 is YYEEEE.

This clonotype turned up a few times. The chain employs TRBV29-1 and TRBJ1-1; D is possibly TRBD1 (6 bases). V shed 4 bases and J shed 9 bases, with 18 bases lying between them. The CDR3 has 13 residues. Germline assignment: CDR1 SQVTM and CDR2 ANQGSEA. Written as DNA, the CDR3 is TGCAGCGTTGCTCTCCGGGACAAGTATAAAGCTTTCTTT. Amino acids: CSVALRDKYKAFF.

The V gene is TRBV12-5, the J gene TRBJ2-3; 7 bases match TRBD2. Per the germline V gene, CDR1 is LGHNT and CDR2 is FRNRAP. The CDR3 is made up of 19 amino acids. V lost 0 bases to trimming and J lost 5 bases; unmatched junction nucleotides: 17. The CDR3 protein is CASGLVLDGGTTSRDTQYF. Here the CDR3 DNA reads TGTGCTAGTGGTTTGGTACTGGATGGCGGGACTACCTCTCGAGATACGCAGTATTTT. The complete variable domain, with remaining parts taken from reference TRBV12-5 and TRBJ2-3, reads DARVTQTPRHKVTEMGQEVTMRCQPILGHNTVFWYRQTMMQGLELLAYFRNRAPLDDSGMPKDRFSAEMPDATLATLKIQPSEPRDSAVYFCASGLVLDGGTTSRDTQYFGPGTRLTVL.

This clonotype showed up just a few times. This chain uses TRBV6-5 with TRBJ1-6; the D is unclear. The V gene lost 0 bases and the J gene lost 14 bases, with 14 bases spanning the gap. The CDR3 totals 14 residues. Germline V CDR1 and CDR2: MNHEY, SVGAGI. This CDR3 reads CASSYSIRALSLHF. As DNA, the CDR3 is TGTGCCAGCAGTTACTCGATTAGGGCTTTATCCCTCCACTTT.

The chain employs TRBV7-3 and TRBJ2-3; D gene unclear. Germline CDR1 reads SGHTA; CDR2 reads FQGTGA. The V gene lost 3 bases and the J gene lost 2 bases, with 6 bases spanning the gap. The CDR3 length is 13 residues. The DNA of the CDR3 is TGTGCCAGCAGCTTTACCATCACAGATACGCAGTATTTT. It is translated as CASSFTITDTQYF.

This clonotype showed up just once. The chain links TRBV5-1 to TRBJ1-6; perhaps TRBD1 as D (5 bases). V was trimmed by 2 bases and J by 8 bases, leaving 17 bases between them. Germline values: CDR1 SGHRS, CDR2 YFSETQ. This CDR3 has 16 amino acids. The DNA of the CDR3 is TGCGCCAGCAGCTTTGGTCTAGGGACGGAGTATTCACCCCTCCACTTT. This encodes CASSFGLGTEYSPLHF.

This rearrangement joins TRBV6-5 to TRBJ2-1, with 8 bases lining up with TRBD2. The CDR3 has 15 amino acids. V lost 2 bases and J lost 4; bases outside the gene matches: 4. The germline gives CDR1 MNHEY, CDR2 SVGAGI. CDR3 coding DNA: TGTGCCAGCAGTTACCGGGAGGGTCCATACAATGAGCAGTTCTTC. It translates to CASSYREGPYNEQFF.

The chain is built from TRBV29-1 and TRBJ2-5; D perhaps matches TRBD2 (5 bases). The DNA end lines up better with TRBJ2-7; the J call may be wrong. Germline CDR1 and CDR2: SQVTM and ANQGSEA. CDR3 size: 12 residues. The CDR3 nucleotides read TGCAGCGTTGGAGCCCTGGGAGACGAGCAGTACTTC. Residues: CSVGALGDEQYF.

This clonotype came up a few times. At one boundary the junction diverges from the germline segment, which might be a read error. The genes are TRBV12-3 or TRBV12-4 and TRBJ1-3, with D maybe TRBD1 (5 bases). The CDR3 has 15 residues. DNA for the CDR3: TGTGCCGGCAGTTTTGCCAGGGTGGATGGAAACACCATATATTTT. As protein: CAGSFARVDGNTIYF.

The chain recombines TRBV7-9 with TRBJ1-4, with D possibly being TRBD1 (5 bases). Trimming took off 1 base at V and 8 bases at J, with 17 bases between the two ends. Germline loops: CDR1 SEHNR, CDR2 FQNEAQ (reference sequence). CDR3 size: 16 residues. Here the CDR3 reads CASSLGGHGAQEKLFF. The DNA of the CDR3 is TGTGCCAGCAGCTTAGGTGGACATGGGGCTCAGGAAAAACTGTTTTTT.

This clonotype was counted a few times. V is TRBV5-1 and J is TRBJ2-5, with D perhaps TRBD1 (5 bases). The V end lost 4 bases, the J end lost 7 bases, and 14 bases lay between the germline ends. CDR3 size: 13 residues. Germline V gives CDR1 SGHRS, CDR2 YFSETQ. CDR3 bases: TGCGCCAGCAGCGGGCAGGGTTCAGCGACCCAGTACTTC. It translates to CASSGQGSATQYF.

The rearrangement uses TRBV20-1 and TRBJ2-7; weak D call: TRBD2 (6 bases). The CDR3 consists of 14 residues. With 0 bases removed from V and 6 bases from J, the gap between germline ends came to 15 bases. Germline CDR1 and CDR2: DFQATT and SNEGSKA (reference sequence). In DNA, the CDR3 is TGCAGTGCTAGAGACCCCCGGGGGACCGTCGAGCAGTACTTC. Translated, it gives CSARDPRGTVEQYF.

The chain employs TRBV27 and TRBJ2-7; D is perhaps TRBD2 (6 bases). The end of the DNA aligns better with TRBJ2-5, so the J call may be wrong. Germline V gives CDR1 MNHEY, CDR2 SMNVEV (reference sequence). The CDR3 has 14 residues. CDR3 sequence: CASRPGPGRETQYF. The CDR3 DNA sequence: TGTGCCAGCAGACCGGGACCGGGGAGGGAGACCCAGTACTTC.

This clonotype was observed a handful of times. This rearrangement joins TRBV7-2 to TRBJ2-7; 7 nucleotides align to TRBD2. The V gene's germline CDR1 is SGHTA and CDR2 FQGNSA. The CDR3 spans 17 residues. The J segment lost 0 bases and the V segment lost 0 bases, leaving 8 bases of the junction unmatched. CDR3 sequence (DNA): TGTGCCAGCAGCTTAGCGTTTGGCGGGGGTCTCTCCTACGAGCAGTACTTC. It yields the protein CASSLAFGGGLSYEQYF.

In the case of this clonotype: One end of the junction is discordant with germline, which a read error may explain. V usage is TRBV2 and J usage is TRBJ1-2; D not certain. CDR3 size: 15 residues. Germline CDR1 SNHLY, CDR2 FYNNEI. The CDR3 nucleotides are TGTGCCAGCAATGAACGGGGAGGTATTTTCTATGGCTACACCTTC. Its protein product is CASNERGGIFYGYTF.